This TCR beta chain originates from a study of blood T cell repertoires in COVID-19 (dated by TCRdb to about 2020). Turning to the overall study: Samples from collaborators originated in the United States, Italy and Spain and spanned both the acute and convalescent phases of COVID-19. The material from the prospective study consisted of cDNA or gDNA derived from T cells, B-cell-depleted T cells, or PBMCs. The repertoires were released in a freely available public database intended as a resource for research on the immune response to SARS-CoV-2. The samples were drawn from the first 160 participants of the ongoing ImmuneRACE study and from some 1,300 subjects provided by 6 global collaborators. The dataset comprised deeply sampled blood TCRbeta repertoires from subjects exposed to, actively infected with, or recovered from COVID-19. Where available, HLA class I and class II types were taken from metadata supplied by the sample provider and were not determined by assay-based typing. A de-identified subject ID, COVID-19 status, age in years and sex were almost always included in the sample metadata. Results and caveats for the whole study, not just this receptor: The amount of clinical and demographic metadata varied by source and participant and was provided uncurated.

The CDR3 numbers 13 residues from cysteine through phenylalanine. CDR3 DNA only is kept here, 39 bases in frame from base 1. The germline V gene (reference sequence) sets CDR1 to SEHNR and CDR2 to FQNEAQ. Deletion took 5 bases off V and 6 bases off J, with a span of 13 bases between the germline ends. The immunoSEQ Assay, a bias-controlled multiplex PCR, was used to amplify TCRbeta CDR3 regions from genomic DNA. The original methods were these. The number of nucleated cells in each sample was estimated by amplification of reference gene primers within the assay. Sequence reads were collapsed and filtered to measure the absolute abundance of every unique TCRbeta CDR3 rearrangement. For each sample, productive Simpson clonality was calculated as the square root of Simpson's diversity index across productive rearrangements. TCRdb obtained this table from immuneACCESS and retained in-frame rearrangements with V and J assigned. These tables miss some clones; where compared with another copy, unresolved V genes account for less than half of the shortfall, and the remainder is unexplained. V and J calls and clone size follow that table, whereas D and trimming were derived from the DNA. In all, the sample holds 200,000 to 300,000 clones, and approximately 86% of those were seen once. About 3.3% of the sample belongs to the ten largest clones.

This clone appeared a single time. Its binding antigen is unknown. No qualities accompany the bases; no much larger clone lies one base away. Participants in the prospective study were aged roughly 18 to 95 years, lived in 20 to 25 United States geographic areas, and enrolled through a virtual design. Cohort assignment in the prospective study relied on participant-reported clinical history from a screening survey and a study questionnaire. In the prospective study, mobile phlebotomists collected whole blood, serum and a nasopharyngeal or oropharyngeal swab from each participant. Participants in the prospective study had the option to provide additional blood draws and questionnaires over an approximately 2-month period. Blood samples from the prospective study were shipped frozen or at room temperature prior to DNA extraction.

Sequenced input: PBMCs or T cells enriched from blood (not recorded which). The chain is made from TRBV7-9 and TRBJ1-1; the best D guess is TRBD1, with 5 bases matching. This clonotype was obtained from a woman between 40 and 50 years old with acute COVID-19. The sequenced DNA is TGTGCCAGCAGCACTCCAGGGAGGGCTGAAGCTTTCTTT. Its protein reads: CASSTPGRAEAFF.